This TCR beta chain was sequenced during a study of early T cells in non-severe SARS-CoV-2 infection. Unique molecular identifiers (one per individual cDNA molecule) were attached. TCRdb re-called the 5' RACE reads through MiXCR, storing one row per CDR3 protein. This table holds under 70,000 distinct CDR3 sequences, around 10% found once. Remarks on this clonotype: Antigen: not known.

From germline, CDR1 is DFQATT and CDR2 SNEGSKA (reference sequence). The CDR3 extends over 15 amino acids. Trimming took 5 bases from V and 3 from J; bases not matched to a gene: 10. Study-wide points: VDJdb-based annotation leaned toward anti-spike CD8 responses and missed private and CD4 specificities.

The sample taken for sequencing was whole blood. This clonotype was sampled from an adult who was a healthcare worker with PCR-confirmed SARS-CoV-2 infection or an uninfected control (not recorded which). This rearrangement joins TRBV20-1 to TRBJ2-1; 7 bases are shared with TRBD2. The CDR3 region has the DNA TGCAGTGCTCCGGGGATGCGGGAGCACTACAATGAGCAGTTCTTC. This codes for CSAPGMREHYNEQFF.